This T cell receptor beta chain is from a study of cytomegalovirus exposure and HLA in healthy donors. Study conclusions and caveats: The study listed roughly 160 cytomegalovirus-associated TCR beta chains. Donor immune exposure was known only as CMV serostatus.

On this clone: Its antigen is not known.

V lost 0 bases to trimming and J lost 5 bases, with 19 bases between them. Germline V gene data show CDR1 as MGHRA and CDR2 as YSYEKL. The CDR3 covers 17 residues. The primer mix had 60 Vbeta and 13 Jbeta primers. TCRdb's table, derived via immunoSEQ multiplex PCR, lists solely in-frame clones and lacks some. The sample's table shows 150,000 to 250,000 clones. The sample consisted of PBMCs. V and J are TRBV4-1 and TRBJ1-2; D is perhaps TRBD1 (5 bases). This TCR derives from a boy aged 5-17 years in good health and CMV-seronegative. CDR3 sequence (DNA): TGCGCCAGCAGCCAAGATCGGGGGGTTTCGGACTATTATGGCTACACCTTC. It encodes CASSQDRGVSDYYGYTF.